Below are 29 T cell receptor beta chains sequenced from a single sample in a study of blood T cell repertoires in COVID-19. TCRdb keeps only in-frame clones here, not all; method: immunoSEQ multiplex PCR. The sample shows about 63,000 clones, approximately 79% of them seen only once. Sequenced input: peripheral blood. Source of these receptors: a human donor in a cohort sampled during active COVID-19.

The chain employs TRBV27 and TRBJ1-1; TRBD1 matches at 7 bases. Unmatched junction bases numbered 5, after V lost 7 bases and J lost 0 bases. The CDR3 has 14 amino acids. CDR1 is MNHEY and CDR2 is SMNVEV in the germline V gene (reference sequence). The CDR3 nucleotides read TGTGCCAGCATCAAAGGGGGCATGAACACTGAAGCTTTCTTT. Residues: CASIKGGMNTEAFF.

This chain links TRBV4-1 with TRBJ2-1, with 9 bases lining up with TRBD1. CDR1 is MGHRA and CDR2 is YSYEKL in the germline V gene. This CDR3 comprises 16 residues. Losses at the gene ends were 2 bases for V and 3 bases for J; bases not matched to a gene: 5. CDR3 in amino acids: CASSQTGTGIYNEQFF. Here the CDR3 DNA reads TGCGCCAGCAGCCAAACCGGGACAGGGATCTACAATGAGCAGTTCTTC.

The chain uses TRBV27 and TRBJ1-2; D is perhaps TRBD1 (6 bases). The V gene lost 5 bases and the J gene lost 8 bases, with 18 bases spanning the gap. This CDR3 region has 14 residues. CDR1 and CDR2 from the germline V gene are MNHEY and SMNVEV (reference sequence). The chain's CDR3 is CASSNTGNFFGYTF. CDR3 DNA sequence: TGTGCCAGCAGTAACACAGGGAATTTTTTCGGCTACACCTTC.

The V and J genes are TRBV6-6 and TRBJ2-7; 7 nucleotides agree with TRBD2. CDR3 length equals 14 residues. CDR1 is MNHNY, CDR2 SVGAGI, per germline (reference sequence). The V and J ends lost 6 bases and 6 bases, in that order; junction bases with no gene match: 11. The CDR3 region is CASSVAGVGSEQYF. The CDR3 coding sequence is TGTGCCAGCAGCGTCGCGGGGGTAGGGTCCGAGCAGTACTTC.

This chain links TRBV5-1 with TRBJ1-2; 8 bases agree with TRBD1. The V gene end was trimmed by 4 bases and the J gene end by 4 bases; junction bases not matched to a gene: 12. Germline CDR1 and CDR2: SGHRS and YFSETQ. This CDR3 has 16 residues. DNA for the CDR3: TGCGCCAGCAGCCATCGTCCGGGACAGGAGCTCTATGGCTACACCTTC. Amino acids: CASSHRPGQELYGYTF.

This chain joins TRBV5-1 and TRBJ1-4, with TRBD1 matching over 10 bases. The CDR3 totals 14 residues. The J segment lost 8 bases and the V segment lost 5 bases, leaving 6 bases of the junction unmatched. Germline-derived CDR1 and CDR2 are SGHRS and YFSETQ. The CDR3 protein is CASRDGTGVEKLFF. The CDR3 coding sequence is TGCGCCAGCAGAGACGGGACAGGGGTCGAAAAACTGTTTTTT. Full variable domain (rest looked up from reference TRBV5-1 and TRBJ1-4): KAGVTQTPRYLIKTRGQQVTLSCSPISGHRSVSWYQQTPGQGLQFLFEYFSETQRNKGNFPGRFSGRQFSNSRSEMNVSTLELGDSALYLCASRDGTGVEKLFFGSGTQLSVL.

The chain combines TRBV2 with TRBJ2-3, with a possible D match to TRBD1 (5 bases). V was shortened by 8 bases and J by 1 base, with 13 bases between the two germline ends. Germline V CDR1 and CDR2: SNHLY, FYNNEI. The CDR3 is 14 amino acids. The CDR3 region has the DNA TGTGCCAGCCCGAAAGGCAGGGGCACAGATACGCAGTATTTT. Its protein product is CASPKGRGTDTQYF.

This chain uses TRBV6-2 or TRBV6-3 with TRBJ2-7; D is possibly TRBD1 (6 bases). The CDR3 contains 16 residues. The V end was cut by 0 bases, the J end by 2 bases, with 14 bases between. The germline V gene has CDR1 MNHEY and CDR2 SVGEGT. CDR3 in DNA: TGTGCCAGCAGTTACTCTATGGGACACCGGCCCTACGAGCAGTACTTC. It specifies CASSYSMGHRPYEQYF.

V is TRBV5-6 and J is TRBJ2-1; D possibly corresponds to TRBD1 (5 bases). This CDR3 comprises 14 residues. The germline gives CDR1 SGHDT, CDR2 YYEEEE. V was cut by 0 bases and J by 2 bases, with 6 bases left in between. The CDR3 is CASSLGQTYNEQFF. The CDR3 region has the DNA TGTGCCAGCAGCTTGGGACAGACCTACAATGAGCAGTTCTTC.

This clone was observed once. This sequence joins TRBV30 and TRBJ2-4, with D unresolved. V was pared by 2 bases and J by 6 bases, with 11 bases between. This CDR3 contains 13 residues. The germline V gene encodes CDR1 GTSNPN and CDR2 SVGIG (reference sequence). The CDR3 DNA reads as TGTGCCTGGAGTAGCCGGGTCCGAAACATTCAGTACTTC. Its protein is CAWSSRVRNIQYF.

Here the CDR3 reads CASGRRGTDTEAFF. The CDR3 nucleotides are TGTGCCAGCGGGCGCAGGGGGACGGACACTGAAGCTTTCTTT. The gene calls are TRBV5-5 and TRBJ1-1; TRBD1 matches 7 bases. This CDR3 is 14 amino acids long. Germline values: CDR1 SGHKS, CDR2 YYEKEE (reference sequence). Trimming took 7 bases from V and 3 from J; bases not matched to a gene: 9.

V and J are TRBV6-5 and TRBJ2-6; 8 bases are shared with TRBD1. The CDR3 runs 15 residues. The trim removed 6 bases at V and 2 bases at J, leaving 3 bases unmatched. Germline V lookup: CDR1 MNHEY, CDR2 SVGAGI. In DNA form, the CDR3 reads TGTGCCAGCAGCGAGACAGGGGCTGGGGCCAACGTCCTGACTTTC. This codes for CASSETGAGANVLTF.

The V and J genes are TRBV6-2 or TRBV6-3 and TRBJ2-1; perhaps TRBD1 as D (5 bases). CDR3 size: 14 residues. Germline CDR1 reads MNHEY; CDR2 reads SVGEGT. With 0 bases removed from V and 4 bases from J, the gap between germline ends came to 7 bases. The CDR3 is CASSYSTDYNEQFF. For the CDR3, the DNA is TGTGCCAGCAGTTACTCGACAGATTACAATGAGCAGTTCTTC.

The genes are TRBV24-1 and TRBJ2-1, with D possibly TRBD1 on 5 matching bases. V was trimmed by 1 base and J by 0 bases, leaving 12 bases between them. Germline CDR1 reads KGHDR; CDR2 reads SFDVKD. The CDR3 spans 17 residues. CDR3 protein: CATSDLGAGSSYNEQFF. The CDR3, as DNA: TGTGCCACCAGTGATTTAGGCGCAGGGTCCTCCTACAATGAGCAGTTCTTC.

This chain links TRBV12-5 with TRBJ1-3, with 7 bases matching TRBD1. Germline-derived CDR1 and CDR2 are LGHNT and FRNRAP. The CDR3 contains 18 residues. V trimming: 1 base; J trimming: 0 bases; junction bases outside the gene matches: 9. CDR3 sequence (DNA): TGTGCTAGTGGTTTGGACCTCGACAGGGCTTACTCTGGAAACACCATATATTTT. Translated: CASGLDLDRAYSGNTIYF.

V is TRBV11-3 and J is TRBJ2-5; a possible D gene is TRBD1 (6 bases). In germline, CDR1 is SGHNT, CDR2 YENEEA. V gave up 4 bases and J gave up 5 bases, with 32 bases separating them. This CDR3 is built from 20 residues. CDR3 amino acids: CASSSPKRPRGGPSWETQYF. For the CDR3, the DNA is TGTGCCAGCAGCTCACCGAAAAGGCCTAGAGGGGGACCCTCCTGGGAGACCCAGTACTTC.

The chain combines TRBV5-1 with TRBJ1-2; D perhaps matches TRBD1 (6 bases). V lost 3 bases and J lost 6, with 9 bases in between. This CDR3 region has 12 residues. Germline V gene data show CDR1 as SGHRS and CDR2 as YFSETQ. CDR3 in DNA: TGCGCCAGCAGCTACTCAGGGGATGGCTACACCTTC. Its translation is CASSYSGDGYTF.

The chain recombines TRBV5-4 with TRBJ2-7, with D perhaps TRBD1 (7 bases). This CDR3 region has 15 residues. Germline CDR1 and CDR2: SGHNT and YYREEE (reference sequence). Between the trimmed V and J ends, which lost 0 bases and 0 bases, there was a span of 10 bases. The CDR3 loop reads CASSLGRDSSYEQYF. CDR3 DNA: TGTGCCAGCAGCTTGGGGCGGGACAGCTCCTACGAGCAGTACTTC. Full variable domain (remainder filled in from reference TRBV5-4 and TRBJ2-7): ETGVTQSPTHLIKTRGQQVTLRCSSQSGHNTVSWYQQALGQGPQFIFQYYREEENGRGNFPPRFSGLQFPNYSSELNVNALELDDSALYLCASSLGRDSSYEQYFGPGTRLTVT.

This sequence joins TRBV27 and TRBJ1-5; D is undetermined. The V gene's germline CDR1 is MNHEY and CDR2 SMNVEV (reference sequence). This CDR3 is built from 13 residues. Trimming cost V 2 bases and J 7 bases, with 9 bases left between them. The CDR3 is CASSLAGGQPQHF. CDR3 DNA sequence: TGTGCCAGCAGTTTAGCGGGTGGACAGCCCCAGCATTTT.

The chain joins TRBV28 to TRBJ1-1, with D possibly TRBD1 on 5 matching bases. This CDR3 is 15 amino acids long. V lost 5 bases, J lost 5 bases, and 18 bases lay in between. Looked up from germline, CDR1 is MDHEN and CDR2 is SYDVKM. CDR3 loop: CASSLRGLGGTEAFF. The CDR3 coding sequence is TGTGCCAGCAGTCTGAGGGGCCTGGGAGGGACTGAAGCTTTCTTT.

The chain carries TRBV5-5 and TRBJ2-1; 7 bases are shared with TRBD2. The CDR3 is made up of 13 amino acids. J gave up 12 bases and V 4 bases, and 10 bases lay outside the gene matches. The V gene's germline CDR1 is SGHKS and CDR2 YYEKEE (reference sequence). CDR3 region: CASSLSWGGWQFF. The CDR3, as DNA: TGTGCCAGCAGCCTTAGTTGGGGGGGTTGGCAGTTCTTC.

This chain connects TRBV9 to TRBJ2-5; 8 positions agree with TRBD1. Trimming cost V 4 bases and J 5 bases; bases outside gene matches: 10. CDR1 and CDR2 from the germline V gene are SGDLS and YYNGEE. CDR3 length: 15 amino acids. The CDR3 sequence: CASSTGQGPGETQYF. CDR3 sequence (DNA): TGTGCCAGCAGCACAGGACAGGGTCCTGGGGAGACCCAGTACTTC.

This clone was detected only a few times. The V gene is TRBV30, the J gene TRBJ1-2, with D maybe TRBD1 (6 bases). In germline, CDR1 is GTSNPN, CDR2 SVGIG (reference sequence). The CDR3 contains 15 residues. The ends were cut back, 0 bases at V and 7 bases at J, with 18 bases in the middle. Here the CDR3 DNA reads TGTGCCTGGAGTGTAGAGGCAGCAGGGGTGATTGGCTACACCTTC. Its protein product is CAWSVEAAGVIGYTF.

This clone showed up just a few times. This chain uses TRBV18 with TRBJ1-1, with 8 nucleotides matching TRBD1. This CDR3 contains 15 residues. Germline CDR1 KGHSH, CDR2 LQKENI. V was pared by 4 bases and J by 1 base, with 5 bases of the junction left unmatched. Here the CDR3 DNA reads TGTGCCAGCTCACATGGGACAGGTGAGAACACTGAAGCTTTCTTT. As protein: CASSHGTGENTEAFF.

CDR3 in DNA: TGCGCCAGCAGTCCCCAACCAAAGGGGGCCTTGAGCTCCTACGAGCAGTACTTC. It is translated as CASSPQPKGALSSYEQYF. This sequence joins TRBV23-1 and TRBJ2-7; 7 bases are shared with TRBD1. TRBV23-1 is treated as an ORF (open reading frame) with a function not yet certain. The CDR3 consists of 18 residues. V shed 4 bases, J shed 0 bases, and the junction held 15 bases outside the gene matches.

This chain joins TRBV20-1 and TRBJ2-2, with 12 bases identical to TRBD2. CDR1 and CDR2 from the germline V gene are DFQATT and SNEGSKA (reference sequence). This CDR3 region has 17 residues. V was pared by 3 bases and J by 7 bases, with 12 bases of the junction left unmatched. Written as DNA, the CDR3 is TGCAGTGCTAGTAACCTAGCGGGAGGGCCTCGGATCGGGGAGCTGTTTTTT. Protein sequence: CSASNLAGGPRIGELFF.

This rearrangement joins TRBV3-1 (or the pseudogene TRBV3-2) to TRBJ2-7, with D perhaps matching TRBD2 (6 bases). Trimming removed 4 bases at V and 1 base at J, with 14 bases between. CDR1 LGHDT and CDR2 YNNKEL come from the germline V gene (reference sequence). The CDR3 runs 15 residues. The CDR3 region is CASSPYDSGSYEQYF. In DNA, the CDR3 is TGTGCCAGCAGCCCCTATGATAGCGGTTCCTACGAGCAGTACTTC.

The chain uses TRBV6-5 and TRBJ1-1; 8 bases fit TRBD1. Germline CDR1 MNHEY, CDR2 SVGAGI. The ends lost 0 bases at V and 1 base at J; junction bases unmatched: 1. The CDR3 spans 15 residues. CDR3 DNA sequence: TGTGCCAGCAGTTACTCCGGGACAGGGAACACTGAAGCTTTCTTT. This gives the protein CASSYSGTGNTEAFF.

This chain uses TRBV30 with TRBJ1-1; D is perhaps TRBD1 (6 bases). The CDR3 consists of 13 residues. With 3 bases removed from V and 3 bases from J, the gap between germline ends came to 11 bases. Germline V gene data show CDR1 as GTSNPN and CDR2 as SVGIG (reference sequence). The CDR3 DNA follows: TGTGCCTGGAGAGACAGGTTCTACACTGAAGCTTTCTTT. Amino acid sequence: CAWRDRFYTEAFF.